The following is a TCR beta chain sequence with its context. Its antigen specificity is not known. The input lacks base qualities; no much larger clone sits a single base away. The data are from a study of control samples from healthy donors and cancer patients (dated by TCRdb to the early 2020s). The method was the immunoSEQ multiplex PCR assay. TCRdb mirrors the immuneACCESS table, restricted to in-frame sequences. Some clones are absent from its copies; in checked studies, under half trace to an unresolved V gene, and the reason for the others is unknown. The sample table records 200,000 to 250,000 clones; roughly 94% of these occur just once. About 1.4% of the sample is in the top ten clones. CDR1 and CDR2 are drawn from the germline V gene (reference sequence): SGHNT, YYREEE. The CDR3 runs 15 residues from the cysteine to the phenylalanine. The read is trimmed to its CDR3 DNA, 45 bases read in frame from base 1. V and J are truncated by 0 bases and 1 base respectively, leaving an intervening sequence of 10 bases.

This TCR came from a man aged 45 to 65 in good health. The sequenced material came from blood. Rearrangement joined TRBV5-4 to TRBJ1-1; no D segment can be confidently identified. The DNA sequence follows: TGTGCCAGCAGCTTGGGGTTTCGGGGGAACACTGAAGCTTTCTTT. It is translated as CASSLGFRGNTEAFF. When the CDR3 is completed using the reference TRBV5-4 and TRBJ1-1 genes on either side, the full variable domain is ETGVTQSPTHLIKTRGQQVTLRCSSQSGHNTVSWYQQALGQGPQFIFQYYREEENGRGNFPPRFSGLQFPNYSSELNVNALELDDSALYLCASSLGFRGNTEAFFGQGTRLTVV.